This T cell receptor beta chain was documented in a study of shared clonotypes between healthy human individuals. Authors' data handling: ImmunoSEQ only sent back junction sequences with no quality scores, so filtering was done differently. Profiled with immunoSEQ multiplex PCR; TCRdb holds only in-frame clones, not every one. That table gives V, J and clone size, and the DNA gave D and trimming. The sample gives about a million clones, around 74% of which show up once; approximately 1.5% is in the top ten. The study separated CD4+ cells into CD45RA+ naive and CD45RA-negative memory subsets. Details on this clone: This sample includes further DNA sequences coding for the same CDR3.

Per the germline V gene, CDR1 is SGHRS and CDR2 is YFSETQ. The CDR3 is 14 amino acids. V was clipped by 4 bases and J by 3 bases; unmatched bases: 2. Sequenced: memory CD4+ T cells sorted from blood. Described subset: CD45RA-negative fraction. The receptor was derived from a man aged 18 to 29 in good health. V is TRBV5-1 and J is TRBJ2-3; 10 bases are a match to TRBD2. CDR3 in DNA: TGCGCCAGCAGCCCGGGACTAGCGACAGATACGCAGTATTTT. This gives the protein CASSPGLATDTQYF.